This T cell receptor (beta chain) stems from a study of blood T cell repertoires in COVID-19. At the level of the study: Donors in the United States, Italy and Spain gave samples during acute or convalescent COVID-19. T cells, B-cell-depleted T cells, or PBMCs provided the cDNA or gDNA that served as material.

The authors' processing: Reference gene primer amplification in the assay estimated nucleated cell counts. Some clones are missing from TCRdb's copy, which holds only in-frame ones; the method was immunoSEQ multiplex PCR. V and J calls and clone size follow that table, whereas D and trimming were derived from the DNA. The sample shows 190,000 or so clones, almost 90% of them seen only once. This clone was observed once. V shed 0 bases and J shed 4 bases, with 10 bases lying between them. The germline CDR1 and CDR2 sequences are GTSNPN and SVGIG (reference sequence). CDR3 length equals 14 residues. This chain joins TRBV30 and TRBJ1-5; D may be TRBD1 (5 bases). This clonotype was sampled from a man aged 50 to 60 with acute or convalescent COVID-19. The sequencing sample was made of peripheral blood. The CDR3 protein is CAWSVGQLNQPQHF. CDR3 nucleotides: TGTGCCTGGAGTGTGGGGCAGCTAAATCAGCCCCAGCATTTT.